This TCR beta chain is drawn from a study of cytomegalovirus exposure and HLA in healthy donors. With 60 Vbeta and 13 Jbeta primers, the PCR was carried out. TCRdb keeps only in-frame clones here, not all; method: immunoSEQ multiplex PCR. The sample carries roughly 100,000 clones, 79% recorded once. CDR3 length equals 16 residues. Trimming removed 7 bases at V and 0 bases at J, with 17 bases between. CDR1 is SGDLS and CDR2 is YYNGEE in the germline V gene. Study-level results: An analysis that was carried out later associated 15,000 to 20,000 TCR beta sequences with HLA alleles at 0.05 false discovery rate.

For this clone: Its antigen is not known.

The chain is built from TRBV9 and TRBJ1-3; D is unclear. This receptor was identified in a middle-aged woman in good health and CMV-seronegative. The sample comprised PBMCs. The DNA for the CDR3 is TGTGCCAGCTCCAGCCGGACGGGAACCTCTGGAAACACCATATATTTT. This codes for CASSSRTGTSGNTIYF.